This T cell receptor (beta chain) was sequenced for a study of cytomegalovirus exposure and HLA in healthy donors. Findings and limits, study-wide: About 90% or about 30% of the time was how often most TCR beta V segments were productive, according to an earlier analysis. Researchers reported from a later analysis that most CMV-associated TCR beta chains appeared HLA-restricted.

All donors participated as healthy donors of bone marrow. 13 Jbeta primers and 60 Vbeta primers were used for the PCR. Some clones are missing from TCRdb's copy, which holds only in-frame ones; the method was immunoSEQ multiplex PCR. The repertoire holds 160,000 or so clones, with approximately 80% as singletons. V lost 5 bases to trimming and J lost 9 bases; unmatched junction nucleotides: 7. In germline, CDR1 is GTSNPN, CDR2 SVGIG (reference sequence). The CDR3 loop spans 14 amino acids. This clone occurred once. Its target is unknown. This rearrangement joins TRBV30 to TRBJ2-1; 13 bases are shared with TRBD2. Sequenced material: PBMCs. The TCR sequence derives from a man in his late teens or twenties in good health and CMV-seropositive. The CDR3 coding sequence is TGTGCCTGGGCCATACTAGCGGGGGGGGGTGAGCAGTTCTTC. Amino acids: CAWAILAGGGEQFF.